These T cell receptor beta chains were read from a single sample in a study of blood T cell repertoires in COVID-19. Using immunoSEQ multiplex PCR, the repertoire was profiled, and TCRdb retains in-frame clones only, with some absent. In the table there are 390,000 or so clones, 90% of which are singletons. Sequences were obtained from peripheral blood. These TCRs come from a man aged 18 to 30 with active or convalescent COVID-19. Each CDR3 is given with its conserved first and last residue. A D gene is named only where the DNA matches it firmly. The size entry is marked missing in some rows and otherwise reads once, few, many or a size class.

. TRBJ2-4 TRBV5-4 TRBD2 CASSSGLAGVVKNIQYF TGTGCCAGCAGCTCAGGACTAGCGGGAGTGGTCAAAAACATTCAGTACTTC
once TRBJ1-4 TRBV18 . CASSPLLQGYEKLFF TGTGCCAGCTCACCACTTCTACAGGGTTATGAAAAACTGTTTTTT
. TRBJ1-1 TRBV5-1 . CASSRRPSNTEAFF TGCGCCAGCAGCCGGAGACCGTCGAACACTGAAGCTTTCTTT
. TRBJ2-5 TRBV19 TRBD2 CASAQRGGQQETQYF TGTGCCAGCGCACAACGCGGGGGGCAACAAGAGACCCAGTACTTC
. TRBJ2-7 TRBV18 . CASSLGQYYEQYF TGTGCCAGCTCCCTAGGACAGTACTACGAGCAGTACTTC
. TRBJ1-4 TRBV6-6 . CASRGWTGNEKLFF TGTGCCAGCAGAGGGTGGACGGGGAATGAAAAACTGTTTTTT
. TRBJ2-1 TRBV7-3 TRBD2 CASSLTSGGYNEQFF TGTGCCAGCAGCTTGACTAGCGGGGGATACAATGAGCAGTTCTTC
once TRBJ1-5 TRBV18 TRBD1 CASSPVGPGGLGQPQHF TGTGCCAGCTCACCCGTGGGCCCAGGGGGCCTGGGACAGCCCCAGCATTTT
. TRBJ1-5 TRBV10-3 TRBD1 CAISNPDREVRQPQHF TGTGCCATCAGTAATCCGGACAGGGAAGTACGGCAGCCCCAGCATTTT
few TRBJ1-4 TRBV5-4 . CASSFNPEGATNEKLFF TGTGCCAGCAGCTTTAACCCCGAGGGTGCAACTAATGAAAAACTGTTTTTT
. TRBJ1-2 TRBV6-5 . CASSLGQDYGYTF TGTGCCAGCAGCCTTGGACAAGACTATGGCTACACCTTC
. TRBJ2-1 TRBV6-5 . CASSPRQPGNEQFF TGTGCCAGCAGCCCCAGACAGCCCGGCAATGAGCAGTTCTTC
. TRBJ2-5 TRBV5-8 TRBD2 CASSSSRGGSGETQYF TGTGCCAGCAGCTCCTCCCGCGGGGGTTCTGGAGAGACCCAGTACTTC
. TRBJ1-3 TRBV9 . CASSGTVSGNTIYF TGTGCCAGCAGCGGCACAGTCTCTGGAAACACCATATATTTT
. TRBJ1-5 TRBV2 . CASSPARGQPQHF TGTGCCAGCAGCCCTGCCCGGGGTCAGCCCCAGCATTTT
. TRBJ2-3 TRBV7-9 . CASSLVRRGPYTDTQYF TGTGCCAGCAGCTTAGTTCGGCGGGGGCCCTACACAGATACGCAGTATTTT
. TRBJ2-2 TRBV4-2 . CASSHSSGNTGELFF TGTGCCAGCAGCCATAGTAGCGGGAACACCGGGGAGCTGTTTTTT
. TRBJ2-7 TRBV28 . CASTPSRGPYEQYF TGTGCCAGCACCCCATCGCGGGGGCCGTACGAGCAGTACTTC
. TRBJ2-4 TRBV6-5 TRBD1 CASRGTGNDKNIQYF TGTGCCAGCAGGGGGACAGGGAACGACAAAAACATTCAGTACTTC
. TRBJ1-1 TRBV7-3 . CASSLRAQGIWNTEAFF TGTGCCAGCAGCTTAAGAGCACAGGGAATCTGGAACACTGAAGCTTTCTTT
. TRBJ2-7 TRBV4-3 . CASSQGEAYEQYF TGCGCCAGCAGCCAAGGCGAGGCTTACGAGCAGTACTTC
. TRBJ1-1 TRBV28 TRBD1 CASSSGQTLVEAFF TGTGCCAGCAGTTCGGGACAGACACTTGTTGAAGCTTTCTTT
. TRBJ2-5 TRBV10-3 TRBD2 CAISGLATKTQYF TGTGCCATCAGTGGACTAGCAACAAAGACCCAGTACTTC
. TRBJ2-3 TRBV5-6 TRBD2 CASSESGGAKGDTQYF TGTGCCAGCAGCGAGAGCGGGGGGGCCAAGGGAGATACGCAGTATTTT
. TRBJ1-1 TRBV5-1 . CASRRGGANTEAFF TGCGCCAGCCGACGCGGGGGCGCGAATACTGAAGCTTTCTTT
. TRBJ2-3 TRBV6-4 TRBD1 CASRGQGVPSSTDTQYF TGTGCCAGCAGGGGACAGGGGGTTCCTTCTAGCACAGATACGCAGTATTTT